What follows are 10 T cell receptor beta chains derived from one specimen sequenced in a study of T-cell reconstitution after alpha-beta-depleted transplantation in children. TCRbeta library construction was performed incorporating unique molecular identifiers. MiXCR, run by TCRdb on the PCR reads, gives a single entry per CDR3 protein. This table has a few hundred thousand distinct CDR3 sequences, 10% to 13% appearing once. Sequenced here: PBMCs from the stem cell graft donor, sampled from the stem cell graft. These receptors all stem from a human donor who donated a stem cell graft to a child with acute lymphoblastic leukemia.

This clonotype was seen at least ten times. V is TRBV2 and J is TRBJ2-3, with D uncertain. The germline V and J ends were trimmed by 5 bases and 0 bases, with 9 bases remaining between them. The germline gives CDR1 SNHLY, CDR2 FYNNEI. The CDR3 runs to 14 residues. This CDR3 reads CASSQQVSTDTQYF. The CDR3 DNA sequence: TGTGCCAGCAGTCAGCAGGTTAGCACAGATACGCAGTATTTT.

The chain employs TRBV20-1 and TRBJ2-1; TRBD2 aligns across 9 bases. CDR1 is DFQATT, CDR2 SNEGSKA, per germline (reference sequence). The CDR3 extends over 15 amino acids. V trimming: 2 bases; J trimming: 3 bases; junction bases outside the gene matches: 5. The CDR3 coding sequence is TGCAGTGCTAGACCCCCTAGCGGGGTCTACAATGAGCAGTTCTTC. Its protein is CSARPPSGVYNEQFF.

This clonotype was detected only a few times. The chain uses TRBV4-3 and TRBJ2-1; TRBD1 aligns across 8 bases. CDR3 length: 16 amino acids. CDR1 and CDR2 from the germline V gene are LGHNA and YSLEER. V lost 4 bases to trimming and J lost 2 bases; unmatched junction nucleotides: 7. CDR3 residues: CASSREDRAPYNEQFF. The CDR3 DNA follows: TGCGCCAGCAGCCGAGAGGACAGGGCCCCCTACAATGAGCAGTTCTTC.

The chain carries TRBV4-2 and TRBJ2-1; no reliable D call. This CDR3 has 16 residues. The ends were cut back, 3 bases at V and 1 base at J, with 13 bases in the middle. Germline V gene lookup returns CDR1 LGHNA and CDR2 YNFKEQ. The CDR3 loop is CASSHLGLGSYNEQFF. The CDR3 DNA follows: TGTGCCAGCAGCCACCTAGGTCTTGGGTCCTACAATGAGCAGTTCTTC.

This clonotype has just a few counts. This chain connects TRBV3-1 to TRBJ2-6, with TRBD1 matching over 7 bases. CDR1 and CDR2 from the germline V gene are LGHDT and YNNKEL (reference sequence). This CDR3 spans 17 amino acids. With V trimmed by 3 bases and J by 0 bases, 5 bases remained unmatched. CDR3 protein: CASSHGQVSSGANVLTF. CDR3 sequence (DNA): TGTGCCAGCAGCCACGGACAGGTCAGCTCTGGGGCCAACGTCCTGACTTTC.

The table lists this clonotype with a few counts. This chain links TRBV15 with TRBJ1-4; 9 bases fit TRBD1. Per germline, CDR1 LNHNV and CDR2 YYDKDF (reference sequence). This CDR3 has 15 amino acids. The V segment lost 2 bases and the J segment 5 bases; nucleotides outside the gene matches: 3. CDR3 sequence: CATSRSGQGNEKLFF. CDR3 DNA sequence: TGTGCCACCAGCAGATCCGGACAGGGGAATGAAAAACTGTTTTTT. Combining the CDR3 with reference TRBV15 and TRBJ1-4 gives the whole variable domain DAMVIQNPRYQVTQFGKPVTLSCSQTLNHNVMYWYQQKSSQAPKLLFHYYDKDFNNEADTPDNFQSRRPNTSFCFLDIRSPGLGDTAMYLCATSRSGQGNEKLFFGSGTQLSVL.

The CDR3 nucleotides read TGCGCCAGCAGCTTGGTTGGGACAGGCTACGAGCAGTACTTC. This translates into CASSLVGTGYEQYF. V and J are TRBV5-1 and TRBJ2-7; TRBD1 matches at 8 bases. J was trimmed by 3 bases and V by 0 bases; bases with no gene match: 2. The CDR3 contains 14 residues. Germline V gene sequence: CDR1 SGHRS, CDR2 YFSETQ.

This clonotype was recorded at least ten times. The rearrangement joins TRBV28 to TRBJ1-1; D remains ambiguous. Germline loops: CDR1 MDHEN, CDR2 SYDVKM. V was pared by 4 bases and J by 10 bases, with 16 bases between. This CDR3 region has 13 residues. The CDR3 here is CASSSTSRPAAFF. As DNA, the CDR3 is TGTGCCAGCAGTTCTACTTCCCGCCCGGCAGCTTTCTTT.

This sequence joins TRBV4-1 and TRBJ2-1; 9 positions match TRBD2. The CDR3 runs to 16 residues. The J segment lost 5 bases and the V segment lost 5 bases, leaving 10 bases of the junction unmatched. CDR1 and CDR2 (germline): MGHRA, YSYEKL. CDR3 region: CASSGRLAGSHNEQFF. The DNA for the CDR3 is TGCGCCAGCAGCGGACGCCTAGCGGGATCCCACAATGAGCAGTTCTTC.

V and J are TRBV12-3 or TRBV12-4 and TRBJ2-2, with a tentative D call TRBD2 (5 bases). V was cut by 8 bases and J by 1 base, with 11 bases left in between. The CDR3 runs 14 residues. The CDR3 DNA reads TGTGCCAGCGAGCGGCAAGGGAACACCGGGGAGCTGTTTTTT. Amino acids: CASERQGNTGELFF.